These 10 T cell receptor beta chains share one sample of origin, sequenced in a study of cytomegalovirus exposure and HLA in healthy donors. 60 Vbeta and 13 Jbeta primers were used in PCR. Generated by immunoSEQ multiplex PCR, the TCRdb table keeps only in-frame clones and is missing some. The profile shows fewer than 180,000 clones, around 60% of them singletons. Material: PBMCs. The receptors originated from a woman aged 60-70 years in good health and CMV-seropositive.

V is TRBV5-1 and J is TRBJ1-2, with 7 positions matching TRBD1. The CDR3 totals 16 residues. The germline gives CDR1 SGHRS, CDR2 YFSETQ. J lost 6 bases, V lost 3 bases, and 14 bases had no gene match. The CDR3 protein is CASSSDWPNRGDGYTF. CDR3 nucleotides: TGCGCCAGCAGCTCGGACTGGCCCAACAGGGGTGATGGCTACACCTTC.

This clone was counted once. The V gene is TRBV28, the J gene TRBJ1-2; 7 bases map to TRBD1. CDR1 and CDR2 (germline): MDHEN, SYDVKM. With 1 base clipped from V and 6 bases from J, the junction kept 8 bases outside the gene matches. This CDR3 is built from 15 residues. In nucleotides, the CDR3 is TGTGCCAGCAGTTTATTAGGGGGCGCTAAAAATGGCTACACCTTC. Translating it yields CASSLLGGAKNGYTF.

The chain joins TRBV2 to TRBJ2-1, with D perhaps TRBD1 (5 bases). Germline values: CDR1 SNHLY, CDR2 FYNNEI. The V and J ends lost 4 bases and 5 bases respectively, with 12 bases between them. The CDR3 runs to 14 residues. In DNA, the CDR3 is TGTGCCAGCAGTGGGGTCAGGGTTCACAATGAGCAGTTCTTC. The encoded protein is CASSGVRVHNEQFF.

CDR3 sequence: CASNGGSGRAPLEQYF. The CDR3 DNA reads as TGTGCCAGCAACGGGGGTAGCGGGAGGGCCCCTTTGGAGCAGTACTTC. The gene calls are TRBV7-2 and TRBJ2-7, with TRBD2 matching 11 bases. Germline V gene sequence: CDR1 SGHTA, CDR2 FQGNSA. There are 16 residues in the CDR3. J lost 7 bases, V lost 7 bases, and 15 bases had no gene match.

The V and J genes are TRBV7-9 and TRBJ2-7; 9 bases line up with TRBD1. The junction had 7 bases not matched to a gene; V was cut back by 5 bases and J by 2 bases. Looked up from germline, CDR1 is SEHNR and CDR2 is FQNEAQ (reference sequence). This CDR3 has 15 amino acids. The CDR3 DNA is TGTGCCAGCAGCCCAAACAGGGGGCTCGCCTACGAGCAGTACTTC. Amino acids: CASSPNRGLAYEQYF.

The chain recombines TRBV14 with TRBJ2-1; 10 bases agree with TRBD2. This CDR3 is 21 amino acids long. Germline CDR1 SGHDN, CDR2 FVKESK. V dropped 4 bases and J dropped 0; count of bases not matched to a gene: 18. The CDR3 spells CASSPIGLGSGRTSSYNEQFF. CDR3 sequence (DNA): TGTGCCAGCAGCCCCATCGGGTTGGGTAGCGGGAGGACGAGCTCCTACAATGAGCAGTTCTTC. The full variable domain, rest sourced from reference TRBV14 and TRBJ2-1, is EAGVTQFPSHSVIEKGQTVTLRCDPISGHDNLYWYRRVMGKEIKFLLHFVKESKQDESGMPNNRFLAERTGGTYSTLKVQPAELEDSGVYFCASSPIGLGSGRTSSYNEQFFGPGTRLTVL.

This clone has only a few counts. The chain has TRBV27 and TRBJ2-6; 7 positions agree with TRBD1. V gave up 5 bases and J gave up 5 bases; unmatched junction bases: 9. Germline loops: CDR1 MNHEY, CDR2 SMNVEV (reference sequence). The CDR3 consists of 16 residues. The CDR3 coding sequence is TGTGCCAGCAGTGCCCTGACAGGGCGGAGGGCCAACGTCCTGACTTTC. Its protein is CASSALTGRRANVLTF. The complete variable domain, with remaining parts taken from reference TRBV27 and TRBJ2-6, reads EAQVTQNPRYLITVTGKKLTVTCSQNMNHEYMSWYRQDPGLGLRQIYYSMNVEVTDKGDVPEGYKVSRKEKRNFPLILESPSPNQTSLYFCASSALTGRRANVLTFGAGSRLTVL.

This rearrangement joins TRBV14 to TRBJ2-1; D is possibly TRBD2 (5 bases). Germline V gene lookup returns CDR1 SGHDN and CDR2 FVKESK. The CDR3 extends over 15 amino acids. Trimming cost V 3 bases and J 3 bases, with 12 bases left between them. CDR3 DNA: TGTGCCAGCAGCCAGGACTCCCCCCTCTACAATGAGCAGTTCTTC. Translating it yields CASSQDSPLYNEQFF.

This clone was counted between two and nine times. The chain couples TRBV21-1 to TRBJ2-7; the table gives TRBD1 as D, unverified against the DNA. TRBV21-1 counts as a pseudogene. This CDR3 region has 12 residues. As DNA, the CDR3 is TGTGCCAGCAGCGGGACAGGGTACGAGCAGTACTTC. It translates to CASSGTGYEQYF.

V is TRBV6-5 and J is TRBJ1-2; 12 nucleotides agree with TRBD1. Per the germline V gene, CDR1 is MNHEY and CDR2 is SVGAGI. V was clipped by 7 bases and J by 5 bases; unmatched bases: 5. The CDR3 is 14 residues long. The CDR3 nucleotides are TGTGCCAGCAAAACGGGACAGGGGGCGTATGGCTACACCTTC. It encodes CASKTGQGAYGYTF.